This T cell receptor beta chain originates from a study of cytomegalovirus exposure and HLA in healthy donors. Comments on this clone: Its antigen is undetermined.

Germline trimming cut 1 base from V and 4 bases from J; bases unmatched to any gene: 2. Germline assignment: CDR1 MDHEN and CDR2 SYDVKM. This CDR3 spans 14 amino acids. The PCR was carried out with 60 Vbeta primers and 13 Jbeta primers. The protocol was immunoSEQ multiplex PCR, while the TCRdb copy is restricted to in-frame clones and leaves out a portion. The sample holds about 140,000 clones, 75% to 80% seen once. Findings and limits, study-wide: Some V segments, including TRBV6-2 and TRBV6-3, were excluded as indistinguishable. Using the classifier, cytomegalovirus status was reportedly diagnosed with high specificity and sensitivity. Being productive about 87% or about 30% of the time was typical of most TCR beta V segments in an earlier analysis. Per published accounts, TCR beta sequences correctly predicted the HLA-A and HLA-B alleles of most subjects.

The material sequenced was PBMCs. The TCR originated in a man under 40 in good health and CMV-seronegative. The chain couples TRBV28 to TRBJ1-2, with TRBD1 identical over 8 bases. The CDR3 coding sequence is TGTGCCAGCAGTTTATCGGGACAGGCCTATGGCTACACCTTC. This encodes CASSLSGQAYGYTF.